Presented here are 19 T cell receptor beta chains from one specimen sequenced in a study of blood T cell repertoires in COVID-19. The protocol was immunoSEQ multiplex PCR, while the TCRdb copy is restricted to in-frame clones and leaves out a portion. The sample carries about 87,000 clones, roughly four fifths recorded once. Input material: peripheral blood. The receptor set was obtained from a woman in her 70s with acute or convalescent COVID-19.

This chain connects TRBV27 to TRBJ1-1, with 9 bases identical to TRBD1. Trimming removed 5 bases from V and 1 base from J; junction bases left unmatched: 11. Germline-derived CDR1 and CDR2 are MNHEY and SMNVEV (reference sequence). CDR3 length: 17 amino acids. The CDR3 is CASSRGQGLLGNTEAFF. As DNA, the CDR3 is TGTGCCAGCAGTCGTGGACAGGGGCTCCTTGGGAACACTGAAGCTTTCTTT.

The chain links TRBV6-1 to TRBJ1-5; D gene ambiguous. The V gene lost 8 bases and the J gene lost 6 bases, with 20 bases spanning the gap. This CDR3 has 15 residues. Germline values: CDR1 MNHNS, CDR2 SASEGT. In DNA, the CDR3 is TGTGCCAGCTGTGGGATCTTTGGAGGGTTTCAGCCCCAGCATTTT. Translation gives CASCGIFGGFQPQHF.

V and J are TRBV5-1 and TRBJ1-1; D remains unclear. Germline lookup yields CDR1 SGHRS and CDR2 YFSETQ. Trimming shortened V by 7 bases and J by 0 bases, and 10 bases separated the two germline ends. The CDR3 has 13 amino acids. The CDR3 nucleotides are TGCGCCAGCCGCCGGGGAATGAACACTGAAGCTTTCTTT. Its protein product is CASRRGMNTEAFF.

The chain uses TRBV27 and TRBJ1-4; D is ambiguous. The CDR3 sequence is 15 residues long. Trimming pared 8 bases from V and 8 bases from J, leaving 21 bases between. The germline V gene has CDR1 MNHEY and CDR2 SMNVEV (reference sequence). The CDR3, as DNA: TGTGCCAGCTATTCCCCGGGTAGGGAGGGCGAAAAACTGTTTTTT. As protein: CASYSPGREGEKLFF.

The V and J genes are TRBV19 and TRBJ1-1, with D maybe TRBD1 (5 bases). The CDR3 has 14 residues. CDR1 is LNHDA, CDR2 SQIVND, per germline (reference sequence). Trimming stripped 5 bases from V and 7 bases from J, with 17 bases between. The DNA of the CDR3 is TGTGCCAGTAGTCGACCTTTAGGGGCCCGTGAAGCTTTCTTT. Protein product: CASSRPLGAREAFF. Based on the CDR3 plus reference TRBV19 and TRBJ1-1, the full variable domain is DGGITQSPKYLFRKEGQNVTLSCEQNLNHDAMYWYRQDPGQGLRLIYYSQIVNDFQKGDIAEGYSVSREKKESFPLTVTSAQKNPTAFYLCASSRPLGAREAFFGQGTRLTVV.

The V and J genes are TRBV5-8 and TRBJ2-7; perhaps TRBD1 as D (6 bases). The CDR3 spans 13 residues. Germline lookup yields CDR1 SGHTS and CDR2 YDEGEE. Trimming pared 0 bases from V and 7 bases from J, leaving 11 bases between. CDR3 loop: CASSLGQVREQYF. Here the CDR3 DNA reads TGTGCCAGCAGCTTGGGACAGGTCCGAGAGCAGTACTTC.

As to this clone: Mismatch with germline at one junction end may stem from a read error. The rearrangement joins TRBV30 to TRBJ1-2; 8 bases match TRBD1. Per the germline V gene, CDR1 is GTSNPN and CDR2 is SVGIG (reference sequence). CDR3 length: 12 amino acids. The CDR3 loop is CAWRIQGGVLAF. In DNA, the CDR3 is TGTGCCTGGAGAATACAGGGGGGGGTTCTCGCCTTC.

CDR3 sequence: CASSPKGASYNEQFF. CDR3 in DNA: TGTGCCAGCAGCCCTAAGGGGGCTTCCTACAATGAGCAGTTCTTC. The V call is TRBV7-9, the J call TRBJ2-1, with 7 bases lining up with TRBD1. The CDR3 spans 15 residues. V trimming: 5 bases; J trimming: 1 base; junction bases outside the gene matches: 5. CDR1 and CDR2 from the germline V gene are SEHNR and FQNEAQ (reference sequence).

V and J are TRBV3-1 (or the pseudogene TRBV3-2) and TRBJ2-1; perhaps TRBD2 as D (6 bases). CDR3 length: 15 residues. In germline, CDR1 is LGHDT, CDR2 YNNKEL (reference sequence). The V and J ends lost 1 base and 7 bases respectively, with 14 bases between them. This chain's CDR3 is CASSQVTGSRNEQFF. CDR3 nucleotide sequence: TGTGCCAGCAGCCAAGTAACCGGGAGTAGGAATGAGCAGTTCTTC.

The rearrangement uses TRBV11-3 and TRBJ1-1, with TRBD1 matching over 8 bases. J lost 3 bases, V lost 7 bases, and 7 bases had no gene match. The CDR3 runs to 14 residues. Germline CDR1 and CDR2: SGHNT and YENEEA. CDR3 protein: CASIMTGEDTEAFF. Here the CDR3 DNA reads TGTGCCAGCATCATGACAGGGGAGGACACTGAAGCTTTCTTT.

This chain links TRBV29-1 with TRBJ2-5; 9 bases align to TRBD1. V trimming: 7 bases; J trimming: 2 bases; junction bases outside the gene matches: 8. Germline CDR1 SQVTM, CDR2 ANQGSEA. CDR3 length: 14 amino acids. The CDR3 DNA sequence: TGCAGCGCATCTCGGGGGACAGGGCAAGAGACCCAGTACTTC. This sequence encodes CSASRGTGQETQYF.

J is TRBJ2-1 and V is TRBV19; 16 bases are shared with TRBD2. The CDR3 is 19 residues long. CDR1 and CDR2 from the germline V gene are LNHDA and SQIVND (reference sequence). V lost 5 bases to trimming and J lost 2 bases; unmatched junction nucleotides: 9. This CDR3 reads CASSQRPGTSGGAYNEQFF. DNA of the CDR3: TGTGCCAGTAGTCAACGACCAGGGACTAGCGGGGGGGCCTACAATGAGCAGTTCTTC.

The chain joins TRBV2 to TRBJ1-2, with TRBD1 matching 10 bases. Trimming at V came to 4 bases and at J to 4 bases, leaving 0 bases not matched to a gene. Germline V gene data show CDR1 as SNHLY and CDR2 as FYNNEI. The CDR3 covers 13 residues. CDR3 coding DNA: TGTGCCAGCAGTGGGACAGGGGGCTATGGCTACACCTTC. This translates into CASSGTGGYGYTF.

This chain joins TRBV5-6 and TRBJ2-2; tentative D call: TRBD1 (5 bases). Germline values: CDR1 SGHDT, CDR2 YYEEEE. Between the trimmed V and J ends, which lost 6 bases and 1 base, there was a span of 10 bases. The CDR3 is made up of 14 amino acids. CDR3 sequence (DNA): TGTGCCAGCAAATTGGGGCAGAACACCGGGGAGCTGTTTTTT. Protein: CASKLGQNTGELFF. The full variable domain, its missing parts supplied by reference TRBV5-6 and TRBJ2-2, is DAGVTQSPTHLIKTRGQQVTLRCSPKSGHDTVSWYQQALGQGPQFIFQYYEEEERQRGNFPDRFSGHQFPNYSSELNVNALLLGDSALYLCASKLGQNTGELFFGEGSRLTVL.

The gene calls are TRBV11-2 and TRBJ1-2, with D possibly matching TRBD1 (5 bases). The CDR3 totals 14 residues. The V end lost 3 bases, the J end lost 0 bases, and 8 bases lay between the germline ends. CDR1 and CDR2 (germline): SGHAT, FQNNGV. Written as DNA, the CDR3 is TGTGCCAGCAGCTTGGGGGGAGCTAACTATGGCTACACCTTC. Protein product: CASSLGGANYGYTF. The variable domain in full, completed from reference TRBV11-2 and TRBJ1-2, reads EAGVAQSPRYKIIEKRQSVAFWCNPISGHATLYWYQQILGQGPKLLIQFQNNGVVDDSQLPKDRFSAERLKGVDSTLKIQPAKLEDSAVYLCASSLGGANYGYTFGSGTRLTVV.

The chain combines TRBV11-1 with TRBJ1-1; D remains unclear. Looked up from germline, CDR1 is SGHAT and CDR2 is FQDESV (reference sequence). This CDR3 is built from 13 residues. V was shortened by 1 base and J by 4 bases, with 7 bases between the two germline ends. CDR3 in amino acids: CASSLVEATEAFF. Written as DNA, the CDR3 is TGTGCCAGCAGCTTAGTTGAAGCCACTGAAGCTTTCTTT.

This clone was counted a single time. The rearrangement links TRBV28 to TRBJ1-4, with no clear D. CDR1 is MDHEN, CDR2 SYDVKM, per germline. CDR3 size: 11 residues. Trimming removed 5 bases from V and 5 bases from J, with 3 bases in between. In DNA form, the CDR3 reads TGTGCCAGCAGTCAGAATGAAAAACTGTTTTTT. Protein sequence: CASSQNEKLFF.

The genes are TRBV30 and TRBJ1-1, with D perhaps matching TRBD1 (5 bases). Germline-derived CDR1 and CDR2 are GTSNPN and SVGIG (reference sequence). V was shortened by 0 bases and J by 2 bases, with 22 bases between the two germline ends. The CDR3 contains 18 residues. The CDR3 DNA follows: TGTGCCTGGAGTGTACAAGCCGAATATTTTGACAGAAACACTGAAGCTTTCTTT. This codes for CAWSVQAEYFDRNTEAFF.

The CDR3 DNA is TGTGCCAGCAGTTCCATCGGGACAACTGGAAACACCATATATTTT. Its protein product is CASSSIGTTGNTIYF. The rearrangement uses TRBV6-1 and TRBJ1-3, with D possibly TRBD1 on 6 matching bases. CDR3 length equals 15 residues. Germline values: CDR1 MNHNS, CDR2 SASEGT. Trimming took 5 bases from V and 2 from J, leaving 13 bases between them.